Presented here are 7 T cell receptor beta chains from one specimen sequenced in a study of blood T cells in healthy people across ages. Next came a second PCR, run for roughly 6 to 11 cycles, which used a sample-barcoded 5' primer along with a J-beta primer mix. TCRdb analysed the 5' RACE reads with MiXCR anew, one entry per CDR3 protein. The sample lists 750,000 to 950,000 distinct CDR3 sequences, less than 70% occurring once. Sequencing was performed on blood. The receptors were sampled from an elderly man in good health.

The chain has TRBV25-1 and TRBJ2-7, with 9 nucleotides matching TRBD1. V shed 8 bases and J 0 bases; nucleotides not matched to a gene: 2. CDR1 is MGHDK and CDR2 is SYGVNS in the germline V gene. This CDR3 comprises 13 residues. Here the CDR3 reads CASGTGSSYEQYF. The CDR3 bases are TGTGCCAGCGGGACAGGGAGCTCCTACGAGCAGTACTTC.

This chain uses TRBV15 with TRBJ2-1; D call uncertain. CDR1 is LNHNV and CDR2 is YYDKDF in the germline V gene (reference sequence). Trimming removed 0 bases from V and 7 bases from J, with 13 bases in between. The CDR3 is 15 amino acids. CDR3 DNA: TGTGCCACCAGCAGAGATAGGGCTGTTTGGAATGAGCAGTTCTTC. Translating it yields CATSRDRAVWNEQFF.

The rearrangement links TRBV3-1 to TRBJ1-4, with TRBD1 identical over 12 bases. The CDR3 is 15 amino acids. The germline V gene encodes CDR1 LGHDT and CDR2 YNNKEL (reference sequence). The trim removed 1 base at V and 8 bases at J, leaving 2 bases unmatched. DNA of the CDR3: TGTGCCAGCAGCCAAGGGGACAGGGGGCGGGAAAAACTGTTTTTT. Its protein is CASSQGDRGREKLFF.

The chain combines TRBV27 with TRBJ2-1; TRBD2 matches 7 bases. Germline assignment: CDR1 MNHEY and CDR2 SMNVEV (reference sequence). V lost 2 bases, J lost 7 bases, and 11 bases stayed unmatched. This CDR3 has 16 residues. The CDR3 DNA is TGTGCCAGCAGTTTAGGAAGCGGACTAGGTCGTAATGAGCAGTTCTTC. Residues: CASSLGSGLGRNEQFF.

The CDR3 nucleotides read TGTGCCACCAGCCCGACGTCGAAAAGCACAGATACGCAGTATTTT. Amino acids: CATSPTSKSTDTQYF. This chain links TRBV15 with TRBJ2-3; D uncertain. CDR1 is LNHNV, CDR2 YYDKDF, per germline (reference sequence). This CDR3 spans 15 amino acids. V was cut by 5 bases and J by 0 bases, with 12 bases left in between.

A single count supports this clonotype. The chain couples TRBV10-3 to TRBJ1-4; D not certain. V was clipped by 5 bases and J by 12 bases, with 10 bases between them. The germline CDR1 and CDR2 sequences are ENHRY and SYGVKD. The length of the CDR3 is 11 residues. Here the CDR3 reads CAISRERELFF. CDR3 bases: TGTGCCATCAGTCGAGAGCGGGAACTGTTTTTT.

In this sample, this clonotype turned up a few times. The chain joins TRBV9 to TRBJ2-3, with D possibly matching TRBD1 (6 bases). V lost 0 bases and J 1 base, leaving 9 bases between the germline ends. Germline V lookup: CDR1 SGDLS, CDR2 YYNGEE. The CDR3 has 15 residues. The CDR3 reads CASSVDNRGTDTQYF. The CDR3 DNA is TGTGCCAGCAGCGTAGATAACAGGGGCACAGATACGCAGTATTTT. The full variable domain, with the rest looked up from reference TRBV9 and TRBJ2-3, is DSGVTQTPKHLITATGQRVTLRCSPRSGDLSVYWYQQSLDQGLQFLIQYYNGEERAKGNILERFSAQQFPDLHSELNLSSLELGDSALYFCASSVDNRGTDTQYFGPGTRLTVL.